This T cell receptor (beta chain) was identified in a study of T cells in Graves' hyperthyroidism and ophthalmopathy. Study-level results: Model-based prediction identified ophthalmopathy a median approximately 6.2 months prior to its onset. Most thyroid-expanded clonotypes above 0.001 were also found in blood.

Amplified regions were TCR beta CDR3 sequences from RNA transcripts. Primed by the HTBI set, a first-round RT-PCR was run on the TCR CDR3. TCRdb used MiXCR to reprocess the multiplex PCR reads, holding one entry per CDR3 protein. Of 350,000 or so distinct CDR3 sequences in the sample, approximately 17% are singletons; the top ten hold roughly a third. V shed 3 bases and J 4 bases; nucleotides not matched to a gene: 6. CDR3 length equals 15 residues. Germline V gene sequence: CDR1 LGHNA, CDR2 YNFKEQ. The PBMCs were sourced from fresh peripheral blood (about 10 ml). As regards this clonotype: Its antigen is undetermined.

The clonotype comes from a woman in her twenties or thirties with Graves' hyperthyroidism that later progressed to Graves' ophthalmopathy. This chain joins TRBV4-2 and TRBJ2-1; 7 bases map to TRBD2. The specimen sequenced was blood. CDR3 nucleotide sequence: TGTGCCAGCAGCCAGCGGGAGAACCCTTACAATGAGCAGTTCTTC. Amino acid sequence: CASSQRENPYNEQFF.